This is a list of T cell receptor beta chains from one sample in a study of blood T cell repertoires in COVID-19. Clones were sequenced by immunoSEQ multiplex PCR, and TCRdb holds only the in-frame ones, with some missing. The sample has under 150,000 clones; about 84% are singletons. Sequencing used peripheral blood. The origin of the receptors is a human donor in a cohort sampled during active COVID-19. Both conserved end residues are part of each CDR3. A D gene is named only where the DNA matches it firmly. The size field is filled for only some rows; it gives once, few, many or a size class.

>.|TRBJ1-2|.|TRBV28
CASSLSGAGGSPYGYTF
TGTGCCAGCAGTTTATCTGGGGCGGGGGGATCCCCCTATGGCTACACCTTC
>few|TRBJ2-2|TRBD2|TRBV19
CASTIRFAGGRGTGELFF
TGTGCCAGTACTATCCGATTCGCGGGGGGGCGTGGCACCGGGGAGCTGTTTTTT
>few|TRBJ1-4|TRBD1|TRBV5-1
CASSSGTGYEKLFF
TGCGCCAGCAGCTCCGGGACAGGGTATGAAAAACTGTTTTTT
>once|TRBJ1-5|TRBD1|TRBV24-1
CATSAGQVNQPQHF
TGTGCCACCAGCGCGGGACAGGTCAATCAGCCCCAGCATTTT
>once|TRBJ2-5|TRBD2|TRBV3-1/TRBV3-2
CASSTRTSGRAQETQYF
TGTGCCAGCAGCACCCGGACTAGCGGGCGAGCCCAAGAGACCCAGTACTTC
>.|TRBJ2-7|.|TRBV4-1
CASSLIFPSVSYEQYF
TGCGCCAGCAGCCTCATTTTCCCATCGGTCTCGTACGAGCAGTACTTC
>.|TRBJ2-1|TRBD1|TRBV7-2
CASSSRQGTNEQFF
TGTGCCAGCAGCTCTCGACAGGGGACTAATGAGCAGTTCTTC
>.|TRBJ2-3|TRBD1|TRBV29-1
CSVEPGTGTDTQYF
TGCAGCGTTGAACCCGGGACAGGGACGGATACGCAGTATTTT
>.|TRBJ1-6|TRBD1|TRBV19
CASRRDRNSPLHF
TGTGCCAGCAGAAGGGACAGAAATTCACCCCTCCACTTT
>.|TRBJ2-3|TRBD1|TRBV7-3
CASSRTGGLTDTQYF
TGTGCCAGCAGCCGGACAGGGGGCCTAACAGATACGCAGTATTTT
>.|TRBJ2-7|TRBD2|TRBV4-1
CASSQELTAGRGYEQYF
TGCGCCAGCAGCCAAGAATTGACAGCGGGGCGCGGGTACGAGCAGTACTTC
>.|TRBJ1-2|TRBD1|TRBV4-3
CASSPTMGQSYYGYTF
TGCGCCAGCAGCCCTACGATGGGACAGTCATACTATGGCTACACCTTC
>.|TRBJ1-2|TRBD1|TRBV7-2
CASSLAPDRADGYTF
TGTGCCAGCAGCTTAGCCCCGGACAGGGCGGATGGCTACACCTTC
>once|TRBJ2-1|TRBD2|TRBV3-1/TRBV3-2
CASSQGGTSGGASYNEQFF
TGTGCCAGCAGCCAAGGGGGGACTAGCGGGGGAGCGTCCTACAATGAGCAGTTCTTC
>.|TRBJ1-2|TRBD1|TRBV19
CASSIRGGAHYGYTF
TGTGCCAGTAGTATAAGAGGGGGCGCCCACTATGGCTACACCTTC
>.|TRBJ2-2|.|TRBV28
CASSLQGNTGELFF
TGTGCCAGCAGTTTACAGGGAAACACCGGGGAGCTGTTTTTT
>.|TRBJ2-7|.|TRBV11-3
CASSDRSYEQYF
TGTGCCAGCAGCGACAGGTCCTACGAGCAGTACTTC
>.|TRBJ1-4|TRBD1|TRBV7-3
CASSFGQGYEKLFF
TGTGCCAGCAGCTTTGGACAGGGATACGAAAAACTGTTTTTT
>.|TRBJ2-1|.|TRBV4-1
CASSQDHGNEQFF
TGCGCCAGCAGCCAAGATCACGGGAATGAGCAGTTCTTC
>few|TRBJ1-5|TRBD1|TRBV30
CAWSLQGAQPQHF
TGTGCCTGGAGCCTACAGGGGGCCCAGCCCCAGCATTTT
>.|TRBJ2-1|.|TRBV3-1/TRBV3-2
CASSQGYLINEQFF
TGTGCCAGCAGCCAAGGGTACTTGATCAATGAGCAGTTCTTC
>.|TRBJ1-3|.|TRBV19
CASSIEDTIYF
TGTGCCAGTAGTATCGAGGACACCATATATTTT
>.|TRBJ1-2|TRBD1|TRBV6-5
CASRSGQGAWGYTF
TGTGCCAGCAGATCGGGACAGGGGGCTTGGGGCTACACCTTC
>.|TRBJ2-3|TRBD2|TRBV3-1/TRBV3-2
CASSQGRVLAGELDTQYF
TGTGCCAGCAGCCAGGGACGGGTACTAGCGGGGGAGTTAGATACGCAGTATTTT
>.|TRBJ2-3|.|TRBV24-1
CATSDPGLSDTQYF
TGTGCCACCAGTGACCCTGGACTTTCAGATACGCAGTATTTT
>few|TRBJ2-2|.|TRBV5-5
CASSGGDPGELFF
TGTGCCAGCAGTGGAGGGGATCCCGGGGAGCTGTTTTTT
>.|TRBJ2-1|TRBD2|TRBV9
CASSVRGLAGGQSSYNEQFF
TGTGCCAGCAGCGTAAGGGGACTAGCGGGGGGCCAAAGCTCCTACAATGAGCAGTTCTTC
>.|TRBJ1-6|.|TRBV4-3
CASSQDSAGNSPLHF
TGCGCCAGCAGCCAAGATAGCGCCGGGAATTCACCCCTCCACTTT
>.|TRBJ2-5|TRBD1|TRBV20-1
CSGQGQETQYF
TGCAGTGGACAGGGCCAAGAGACCCAGTACTTC
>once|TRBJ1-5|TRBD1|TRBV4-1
CASSQWTGAKYSNQPQHF
TGCGCCAGCAGCCAATGGACAGGGGCTAAATATAGCAATCAGCCCCAGCATTTT
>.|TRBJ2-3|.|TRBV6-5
CASSYREHVPTDTQYF
TGTGCCAGCAGTTACCGTGAACATGTACCCACAGATACGCAGTATTTT
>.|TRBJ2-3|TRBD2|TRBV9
CASSTRLAGGPGDTQYF
TGTGCCAGCAGCACCCGACTAGCGGGGGGGCCAGGAGATACGCAGTATTTT
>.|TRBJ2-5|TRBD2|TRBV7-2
CASTPPRRAGGGQETQYF
TGTGCCAGCACCCCTCCAAGGAGAGCGGGGGGGGGACAAGAGACCCAGTACTTC
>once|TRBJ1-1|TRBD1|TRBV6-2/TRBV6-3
CASSRDRDEAFF
TGTGCCAGCAGCAGGGACAGGGATGAAGCTTTCTTT
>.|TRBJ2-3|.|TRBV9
CASSVGLPGRDTQYF
TGTGCCAGCAGCGTAGGACTCCCGGGGAGGGATACGCAGTATTTT
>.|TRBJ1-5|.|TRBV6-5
CASTHREGQPQHF
TGTGCCAGCACCCACAGGGAAGGTCAGCCCCAGCATTTT
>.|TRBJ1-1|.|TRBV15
CATSRDYGTEAFF
TGTGCCACCAGCAGAGATTACGGCACTGAAGCTTTCTTT
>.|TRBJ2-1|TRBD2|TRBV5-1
CASSRTSGGLNEQFF
TGCGCCAGCAGTCGTACTAGCGGGGGCCTCAATGAGCAGTTCTTC
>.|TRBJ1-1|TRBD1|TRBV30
CAWRRQGALDTEAFF
TGTGCCTGGAGGCGACAGGGGGCATTGGACACTGAAGCTTTCTTT
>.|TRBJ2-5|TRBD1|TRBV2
CASSRQGGPSETQYF
TGTGCCAGCAGCCGACAGGGGGGCCCCTCGGAGACCCAGTACTTC
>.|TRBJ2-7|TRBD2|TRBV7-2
CASSPPGSGGTYEQYF
TGTGCCAGCAGCCCGCCGGGTAGCGGGGGAACCTACGAGCAGTACTTC
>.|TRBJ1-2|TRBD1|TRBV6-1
CASSARFGQENYGYTF
TGTGCCAGCAGTGCAAGATTTGGACAGGAAAACTATGGCTACACCTTC
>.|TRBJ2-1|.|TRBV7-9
CASTPGGYPYNEQFF
TGTGCCAGCACCCCTGGGGGGTACCCGTACAATGAGCAGTTCTTC
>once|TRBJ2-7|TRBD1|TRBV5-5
CASSTTGLREQYF
TGTGCCAGCAGCACGACAGGGTTAAGAGAGCAGTACTTC
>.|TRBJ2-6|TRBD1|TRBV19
CASSTKDRVSGANVLTF
TGTGCCAGTAGTACAAAGGACAGGGTATCTGGGGCCAACGTCCTGACTTTC
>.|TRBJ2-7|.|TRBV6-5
CASSYHPAYEQYF
TGTGCCAGCAGTTACCATCCAGCCTACGAGCAGTACTTC
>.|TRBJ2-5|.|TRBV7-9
CASSFSGFQETQYF
TGTGCCAGCAGCTTCTCGGGGTTTCAAGAGACCCAGTACTTC
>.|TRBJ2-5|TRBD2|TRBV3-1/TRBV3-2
CASSQAGRGGARETQYF
TGTGCCAGCAGCCAAGCGGGACGCGGGGGGGCCCGAGAGACCCAGTACTTC